This TCR beta chain was identified during a study of cytomegalovirus exposure and HLA in healthy donors. About this clone itself: Its antigen is not identified.

The study ran its PCR with 60 Vbeta and 13 Jbeta primers. The protocol was immunoSEQ multiplex PCR, while the TCRdb copy is restricted to in-frame clones and leaves out a portion. In the table there are some 110,000 clones, around 80% of which are singletons. Trimming took 4 bases from V and 1 from J; bases not matched to a gene: 8. Germline CDR1 MNHNY, CDR2 SVGAGI (reference sequence). The CDR3 covers 16 residues. Study-wide results and limits: Researchers reportedly found TCR beta sequences accurately predicted most subjects' HLA-A and HLA-B alleles. The study put under 200 TCR beta chains on its list as cytomegalovirus-associated. A few chains tied to CMV proved CMV antigen-specific in vitro.

The sequencing sample was made of PBMCs. The receptor's source is a man aged 25-45 years in good health and CMV-seronegative. The rearrangement uses TRBV6-6 and TRBJ2-3; 7 positions agree with TRBD2. As DNA, the CDR3 is TGTGCCAGCAGTTCCCCGGAGCGGGGCCGCACAGATACGCAGTATTTT. Residues: CASSSPERGRTDTQYF.